The rows below give T cell receptor beta chains drawn from one sample of a study of persistence of HIV-infected CD4 T cells. Generated by immunoSEQ multiplex PCR, the TCRdb table keeps only in-frame clones and is missing some. This sample has about 45,000 clones, with about 90% found just once. Their target antigens are unknown. The sample consisted of CD4+ T cells sorted from PBMCs after 18-hour stimulation, taken from a patient who received antiretroviral therapy. The origin of the receptors is an adult woman with HIV who was CMV-seropositive. Both conserved end residues are part of each CDR3. A D gene is named only where the DNA matches it firmly. Expanded clones get a size class; other rows say once, few or many, or leave the size out.

TRBJ1-1 - TRBV11-3 TRBD1 TGTGCCAGCAGCCGAGGGGGCAGAGGAGCTGAAGCTTTCTTT CASSRGGRGAEAFF
TRBJ2-5 - TRBV20-1 - TGCAGTGCTACTGACGTGGGGGGCCTCCAAGAGACCCAGTACTTC CSATDVGGLQETQYF
TRBJ1-5 - TRBV19 - TGTGCCAGTAGTTTCAGAGGGGATACGAGCAATCAGCCCCAGCATTTT CASSFRGDTSNQPQHF
TRBJ2-3 - TRBV18 - TGTGCCAGCTCACCCGGGGGAGATACGCAGTATTTT CASSPGGDTQYF
TRBJ2-1 - TRBV7-2 - TGTGCCAGCAGCTCGCCCACCCAGTACAATGAGCAGTTCTTC CASSSPTQYNEQFF
TRBJ1-5 - TRBV6-5 - TGTGCCAGCAGTTATCTTGGGACTTCGGGTAATCAGCCCCAGCATTTT CASSYLGTSGNQPQHF
TRBJ1-2 few TRBV6-5 TRBD1 TGTGCCAGCAGTTATCACACAGGGGACGGTGGCTACACCTTC CASSYHTGDGGYTF
TRBJ1-2 - TRBV28 TRBD1 TGTGCCAGCAGTTTCACAGGGGGCCAGGGCTACACCTTC CASSFTGGQGYTF
TRBJ2-1 - TRBV5-1 - TGCGCCAGCAGACCCGGGGAAGCGATGGGCTCCTACAATGAGCAGTTCTTC CASRPGEAMGSYNEQFF
TRBJ2-7 - TRBV27 TRBD1 TGTGCCAGCAGCCAACTCACCGGGACAGGGGGCTACGAGCAGTACTTC CASSQLTGTGGYEQYF
TRBJ1-1 few TRBV6-1 - TGTGCCAGCAGTGAAACTAACAGGCCCGCCGTGGGCACTGAAGCTTTCTTT CASSETNRPAVGTEAFF
TRBJ2-3 - TRBV5-5 TRBD2 TGTGCCAGCAGCTCGAAACCGGGGGGGACAGATACGCAGTATTTT CASSSKPGGTDTQYF
TRBJ2-1 - TRBV20-1 - TGCAGTGCTGACAACAATGAGCAGTTCTTC CSADNNEQFF
TRBJ1-5 - TRBV18 - TGTGCCAGCTCACAGGGAGTAGGGCAGCCCCAGCATTTT CASSQGVGQPQHF
TRBJ2-6 - TRBV18 - TGTGCCAGCTCACCACTATCCGGATCTGGGGCCAACGTCCTGACTTTC CASSPLSGSGANVLTF
TRBJ2-7 once TRBV19 - TGTGCCAGTAGTATAGACAGGACATCCTACGAGCAGTACTTC CASSIDRTSYEQYF
TRBJ1-1 - TRBV30 - TGTGCCTGGAGTCCTTCCGGACAGAGTGAAGCTTTCTTT CAWSPSGQSEAFF
TRBJ2-7 - TRBV10-2 TRBD2 TGCGCCAGCTTCGGGACTAGCGGGATAAAGCAGTACTTC CASFGTSGIKQYF
TRBJ1-1 - TRBV7-3 - TGTGCCAGCAGCCCTTCTCGTGATGGATCCGAAGCTTTCTTT CASSPSRDGSEAFF
TRBJ2-4 - TRBV4-1 - TGCGCCAGCAGCCAAGGACAGGGACTAGCCAAAAACATTCAGTACTTC CASSQGQGLAKNIQYF
TRBJ2-7 - TRBV27 TRBD2 TGTGCCAGCAGTTTAAAGGGGCTAGCGGGAGTTTACGAGCAGTACTTC CASSLKGLAGVYEQYF
TRBJ2-1 - TRBV5-1 TRBD2 TGCGCCAGCAGCTTGGGGACTAGCGGATACAATGAGCAGTTCTTC CASSLGTSGYNEQFF
TRBJ2-5 - TRBV7-2 TRBD2 TGTGCCAGCAGCTTAGGTCTCTATTCAGCGGGGGGGCTAGAGACCCAGTACTTC CASSLGLYSAGGLETQYF
TRBJ2-2 - TRBV7-2 - TGTGCCAGCAGCGGCCGGACTAACATCGGTGGGAACACCGGGGAGCTGTTTTTT CASSGRTNIGGNTGELFF
TRBJ2-7 - TRBV11-3 - TGTGCCAGCAGCCCCAGAGAGGGGTTATGGTACGAGCAGTACTTC CASSPREGLWYEQYF
TRBJ1-6 - TRBV18 TRBD1 TGTGCCAGCTCACCATCAGGGGGGAGTTCACCCCTCCACTTT CASSPSGGSSPLHF
TRBJ2-1 - TRBV28 TRBD1 TGTGCCAGCAGTTTAGGAAGGGGGCCTCCGGTCTTC CASSLGRGPPVF
TRBJ1-4 - TRBV2 - TGTGCCAGCAGAGGGGAGTGGGACGGTGGAAAACTGTTTTTT CASRGEWDGGKLFF
TRBJ2-7 - TRBV6-4 TRBD1 TGTGCCAGCAGTAGAGAACAGGGGTCCTACGAGCAGTACTTC CASSREQGSYEQYF
TRBJ1-5 once TRBV7-8 TRBD1 TGTGCCAGCAGCTTACTAGGGACAGGGGGCGGCAATCAGCCCCAGCATTTT CASSLLGTGGGNQPQHF
TRBJ1-5 - TRBV9 TRBD1 TGTGCCAGCAGCACAGGGGTTAATCAGCCCCAGCATTTT CASSTGVNQPQHF